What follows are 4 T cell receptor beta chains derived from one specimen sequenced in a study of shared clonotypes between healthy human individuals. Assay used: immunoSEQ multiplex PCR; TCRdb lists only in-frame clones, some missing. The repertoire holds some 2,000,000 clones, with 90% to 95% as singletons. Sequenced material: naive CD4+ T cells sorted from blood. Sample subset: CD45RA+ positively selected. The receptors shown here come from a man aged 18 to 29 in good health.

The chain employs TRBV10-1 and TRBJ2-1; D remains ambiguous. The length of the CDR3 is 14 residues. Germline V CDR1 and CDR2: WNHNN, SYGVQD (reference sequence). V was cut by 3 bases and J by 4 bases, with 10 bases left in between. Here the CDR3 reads CASSDLEAYNEQFF. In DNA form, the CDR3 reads TGCGCCAGCAGTGACCTTGAAGCTTACAATGAGCAGTTCTTC.

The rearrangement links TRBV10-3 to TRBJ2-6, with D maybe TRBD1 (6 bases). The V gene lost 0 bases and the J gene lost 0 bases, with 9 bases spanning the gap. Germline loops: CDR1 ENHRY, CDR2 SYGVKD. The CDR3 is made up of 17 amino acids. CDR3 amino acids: CAISESTGSSGANVLTF. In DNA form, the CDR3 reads TGTGCCATCAGTGAGTCTACAGGGAGCTCTGGGGCCAACGTCCTGACTTTC.

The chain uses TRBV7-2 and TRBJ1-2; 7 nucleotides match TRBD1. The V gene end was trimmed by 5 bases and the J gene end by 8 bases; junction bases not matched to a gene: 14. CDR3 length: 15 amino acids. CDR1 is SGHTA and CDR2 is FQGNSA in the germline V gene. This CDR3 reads CASSPIVGTVEGYTF. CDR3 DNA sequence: TGTGCCAGCAGCCCGATAGTGGGGACAGTGGAAGGCTACACCTTC. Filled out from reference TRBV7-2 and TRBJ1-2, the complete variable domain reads GAGVSQSPSNKVTEKGKDVELRCDPISGHTALYWYRQSLGQGLEFLIYFQGNSAPDKSGLPSDRFSAERTGGSVSTLTIQRTQQEDSAVYLCASSPIVGTVEGYTFGSGTRLTVV.

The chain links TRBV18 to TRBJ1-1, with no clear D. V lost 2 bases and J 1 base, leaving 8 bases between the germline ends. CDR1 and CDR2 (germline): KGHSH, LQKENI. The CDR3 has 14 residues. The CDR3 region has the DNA TGTGCCAGCTCACCAGAGGCCTGGAACACTGAAGCTTTCTTT. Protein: CASSPEAWNTEAFF.